The next 4 T cell receptor beta chains were all read from a single sample in a study of tumor and adjacent non-tumor tissue in lung cancer. No cell sorting was done before RNA was extracted from the tissue. A modified ARM-PCR protocol with three rounds of nested PCR amplified TCRbeta. TCRdb re-derived calls from the multiplex PCR reads in MiXCR, one entry per CDR3 protein. The table lists about 200,000 distinct CDR3 sequences, approximately 74% of them singletons, with 20% to 25% in the top ten. The sample comprised lung tumor tissue. These receptors all stem from a man aged 55-75 years with non-small cell lung cancer.

The chain links TRBV12-3 or TRBV12-4 to TRBJ1-4; D uncertain. Trimming shortened V by 6 bases and J by 8 bases, and 16 bases separated the two germline ends. CDR3 size: 14 residues. In DNA form, the CDR3 reads TGTGCCAGCAGCTTGGTACAGTGTGGCGAAAAACTGTTTTTT. Its protein is CASSLVQCGEKLFF.

About this clonotype: A much larger clonotype is one base distant, so this may be a read error. The rearrangement links TRBV20-1 to TRBJ2-3; D gene ambiguous. Trimming took 5 bases from V and 0 from J, leaving 15 bases between them. This CDR3 spans 15 amino acids. The germline V gene encodes CDR1 DFQATT and CDR2 SNEGSKA (reference sequence). The CDR3 sequence is CSASLRMSSTDTQYF. The CDR3 bases are TGCAGTGCTTCACTTCGGATGAGTAGCACAGATACGCAGTATTTT.

This clonotype was counted a few times. The chain carries TRBV4-2 and TRBJ2-7; tentative D call: TRBD1 (5 bases). The CDR3 extends over 14 amino acids. V was shortened by 1 base and J by 5 bases, with 12 bases between the two germline ends. In germline, CDR1 is LGHNA, CDR2 YNFKEQ. Here the CDR3 DNA reads TGTGCCAGCAGCCAAGGAGGTCCAGGGAACGAGCAGTACTTC. Translating it yields CASSQGGPGNEQYF.

With regard to this clonotype: The conserved phenylalanine or tryptophan normally closing the CDR3 is absent here, so this likely arose from a read error. J is TRBJ1-2 and V is TRBV5-4; 9 bases align to TRBD1. V shed 4 bases and J 3 bases; nucleotides not matched to a gene: 7. CDR1 is SGHNT, CDR2 YYREEE, per germline (reference sequence). CDR3 length equals 15 residues. CDR3 in amino acids: CASSVIQGADYGYTS. The DNA of the CDR3 is TGTGCCAGCAGCGTAATACAGGGGGCTGACTATGGCTACACCTCC.